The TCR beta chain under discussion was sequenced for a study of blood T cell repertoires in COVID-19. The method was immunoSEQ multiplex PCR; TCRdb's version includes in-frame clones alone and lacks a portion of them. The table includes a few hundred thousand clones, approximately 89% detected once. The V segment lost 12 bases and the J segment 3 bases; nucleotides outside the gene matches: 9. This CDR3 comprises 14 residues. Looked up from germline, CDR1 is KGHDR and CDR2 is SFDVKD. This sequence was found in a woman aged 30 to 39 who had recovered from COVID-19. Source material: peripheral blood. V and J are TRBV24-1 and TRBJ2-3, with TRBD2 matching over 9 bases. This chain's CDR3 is CAAGGRGGTDTQYF. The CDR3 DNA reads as TGTGCCGCCGGAGGGCGGGGGGGTACAGATACGCAGTATTTT.